Each of the 5 T cell receptor beta chains below was sequenced from the same sample in a study of PD-1 blockade in classical Hodgkin lymphoma. Clones were read by immunoSEQ multiplex PCR, and TCRdb kept only the in-frame ones, dropping some. The sample shows about 93,000 clones, approximately 80% of them seen only once. All the patients suffered relapse after autologous stem cell transplantation, and brentuximab vedotin exposure differed. Sequencing was performed on peripheral blood mononuclear cells (PBMCs), taken before the second cycle of nivolumab. These receptors originate from a human donor with classical Hodgkin lymphoma.

The chain recombines TRBV9 with TRBJ2-7, with D unresolved. The CDR3 runs 15 residues. Between the trimmed V and J ends, which lost 4 bases and 0 bases, there was a span of 14 bases. In germline, CDR1 is SGDLS, CDR2 YYNGEE. Written as DNA, the CDR3 is TGTGCCAGCAGCCCCTCATCGGGTAGCTCCTACGAGCAGTACTTC. Translated: CASSPSSGSSYEQYF.

This clone was counted a few times. V is TRBV19 and J is TRBJ2-4, with no clear D. Germline loops: CDR1 LNHDA, CDR2 SQIVND (reference sequence). This CDR3 is built from 13 residues. V lost 2 bases, J lost 6 bases, and 8 bases lay in between. CDR3 in amino acids: CASSILTTNIQYF. CDR3 coding DNA: TGTGCCAGTAGTATATTAACAACAAACATTCAGTACTTC.

Concerning this clone: A read error may explain this, as a much larger clone is one base away. Within the sample, other DNA sequences also encode this same CDR3. The V call is TRBV5-1, the J call TRBJ2-1; 8 bases are shared with TRBD2. Unmatched junction bases numbered 11, after V lost 4 bases and J lost 5 bases. CDR1 is SGHRS and CDR2 is YFSETQ in the germline V gene. This CDR3 spans 16 amino acids. The CDR3 spells CASSPLASGSHNEQFF. The DNA of the CDR3 is TGCGCCAGCAGCCCCCTAGCCAGCGGGAGCCACAATGAGCAGTTCTTC.

This clone showed up just a few times. V gene TRBV10-3 combines with J gene TRBJ1-1; D gene ambiguous. This CDR3 is 12 amino acids long. The germline V gene has CDR1 ENHRY and CDR2 SYGVKD. V dropped 5 bases and J dropped 1 base, with 5 bases sitting between them. The CDR3 spells CAISRQNTEAFF. CDR3 in DNA: TGTGCCATCAGTAGACAGAACACTGAAGCTTTCTTT.

The chain employs TRBV7-8 and TRBJ2-7; D call uncertain. V lost 4 bases and J lost 4, with 11 bases in between. Germline V gene data show CDR1 as SGHVS and CDR2 as FQNEAQ. This CDR3 is 13 amino acids long. CDR3 coding DNA: TGTGCCAGCAGCTCAAGAGAGAATTACGAGCAGTACTTC. Its protein product is CASSSRENYEQYF.